A single sample gave rise to the 29 T cell receptor beta chains below, sequenced in a study of Ad26.COV2.S vaccination and SARS-CoV-2 variants. Sequenced by immunoSEQ multiplex PCR; TCRdb stores in-frame clones only, minus some. The repertoire holds 450,000 to 550,000 clones, with about 89% as singletons. As to treatment: around 19 received Ad26.COV2.S at low or high dose, single or two shots; 5 received placebo; per-sample allocation not given. Specimens were obtained on day 63 following the first vaccine or placebo injection. The sequencing here drew on peripheral blood, taken in a trial of Ad26.COV2.S vaccine versus placebo. These TCRs come from a person between 18 and 65 years old who received the Ad26.COV2.S COVID-19 vaccine or a placebo.

The gene calls are TRBV5-1 and TRBJ1-6, with a weak D call TRBD1 (5 bases). Trimming took 0 bases from V and 7 from J, leaving 14 bases between them. The CDR3 has 16 residues. Germline CDR1 SGHRS, CDR2 YFSETQ. CDR3 sequence: CASSLVGRIANSPLHF. For the CDR3, the DNA is TGCGCCAGCAGCTTGGTGGGACGTATAGCAAATTCACCCCTCCACTTT. Full variable domain (missing parts from reference TRBV5-1 and TRBJ1-6): KAGVTQTPRYLIKTRGQQVTLSCSPISGHRSVSWYQQTPGQGLQFLFEYFSETQRNKGNFPGRFSGRQFSNSRSEMNVSTLELGDSALYLCASSLVGRIANSPLHFGNGTRLTVT.

V usage is TRBV28 and J usage is TRBJ2-2; 7 nucleotides line up with TRBD1. The CDR3 is made up of 15 amino acids. Germline-derived CDR1 and CDR2 are MDHEN and SYDVKM. V was pared by 5 bases and J by 3 bases, with 6 bases of the junction left unmatched. The CDR3 region has the DNA TGTGCCAGCAGTACCCGGACAGGATACACCGGGGAGCTGTTTTTT. Translating it yields CASSTRTGYTGELFF.

In the case of this clone: Other DNA sequences in this sample translate to the same CDR3. V is TRBV4-1 and J is TRBJ2-7; 11 bases match TRBD2. This CDR3 is 15 amino acids long. With V trimmed by 4 bases and J by 3 bases, 5 bases remained unmatched. Germline loops: CDR1 MGHRA, CDR2 YSYEKL. The CDR3 protein is CASSRGLAGGYEQYF. CDR3 DNA sequence: TGCGCCAGCAGCCGAGGGCTAGCGGGAGGCTACGAGCAGTACTTC.

The CDR3 sequence is CASSQLSSYEQYF. The CDR3 nucleotides read TGTGCCAGCAGCCAACTTTCCTCCTACGAGCAGTACTTC. The chain is built from TRBV3-1 (or the pseudogene TRBV3-2) and TRBJ2-7, with D hard to call. The CDR3 runs 13 residues. Trimming shortened V by 2 bases and J by 0 bases, and 5 bases separated the two germline ends. Germline CDR1 and CDR2: LGHDT and YNNKEL (reference sequence).

In nucleotides, the CDR3 is TGTGCCAGCAGTTTATTCCCCGGGGGTGAGGGCTACACCTTC. Its translation: CASSLFPGGEGYTF. The genes are TRBV27 and TRBJ1-2, with a possible D match to TRBD1 (5 bases). Germline loops: CDR1 MNHEY, CDR2 SMNVEV (reference sequence). Trimming pared 1 base from V and 8 bases from J, leaving 14 bases between. The CDR3 extends over 14 amino acids.

J is TRBJ2-1 and V is TRBV7-3, with TRBD2 matching 9 bases. Germline V gene data show CDR1 as SGHTA and CDR2 as FQGTGA. V lost 5 bases, J lost 11 bases, and 13 bases stayed unmatched. The CDR3 is 15 amino acids. This CDR3 reads CASSPLASGTYKQFF. CDR3 bases: TGTGCCAGCAGCCCCCTGGCTAGCGGGACTTATAAGCAGTTCTTC.

This clone is a singleton in its sample. This rearrangement joins TRBV25-1 to TRBJ2-7; maybe TRBD2 (6 bases). V lost 1 base and J 5 bases, leaving 18 bases between the germline ends. The CDR3 runs 16 residues. Germline CDR1 reads MGHDK; CDR2 reads SYGVNS. The CDR3 nucleotides read TGTGCCAGCAGTGAATTTGGGACTCACCTAGGGGACGAGCAGTACTTC. This gives the protein CASSEFGTHLGDEQYF.

This chain joins TRBV28 and TRBJ2-2; D is unresolved. CDR3 length: 17 amino acids. V lost 3 bases and J 1 base, leaving 15 bases between the germline ends. Germline CDR1 and CDR2: MDHEN and SYDVKM. Here the CDR3 DNA reads TGTGCCAGCAGTTTCCCGGGCCTATCATTGAACACCGGGGAGCTGTTTTTT. As protein: CASSFPGLSLNTGELFF.

V usage is TRBV28 and J usage is TRBJ2-5; 9 bases match TRBD2. Germline CDR1 is MDHEN and CDR2 is SYDVKM. V shed 2 bases and J 5 bases; nucleotides not matched to a gene: 9. CDR3 length: 16 amino acids. The DNA of the CDR3 is TGTGCCAGCAGTTTAAAGTTAGCGGGAGTTTGGGAGACCCAGTACTTC. Protein sequence: CASSLKLAGVWETQYF.

This chain uses TRBV7-9 with TRBJ2-1; D is uncertain. Germline V gene sequence: CDR1 SEHNR, CDR2 FQNEAQ (reference sequence). V dropped 5 bases and J dropped 4 bases, with 3 bases sitting between them. CDR3 length equals 11 residues. The CDR3 DNA reads TGTGCCAGCAGCACATACAATGAGCAGTTCTTC. Translated: CASSTYNEQFF. The full variable domain, its missing parts supplied by reference TRBV7-9 and TRBJ2-1, is DTGVSQNPRHKITKRGQNVTFRCDPISEHNRLYWYRQTLGQGPEFLTYFQNEAQLEKSRLLSDRFSAERPKGSFSTLEIQRTEQGDSAMYLCASSTYNEQFFGPGTRLTVL.

The J gene is TRBJ1-3, the V gene TRBV4-3, with D perhaps TRBD1 (6 bases). The CDR3 loop spans 15 amino acids. Germline V gives CDR1 LGHNA, CDR2 YSLEER. V lost 2 bases, J lost 8 bases, and 16 bases lay in between. The CDR3 loop reads CASSQNIGGHYTIYF. The DNA for the CDR3 is TGCGCCAGCAGCCAAAATATTGGGGGGCATTACACCATATATTTT.

The J gene is TRBJ1-2, the V gene TRBV20-1; D is perhaps TRBD1 (5 bases). Germline V lookup: CDR1 DFQATT, CDR2 SNEGSKA (reference sequence). The V and J ends lost 6 bases and 6 bases respectively, with 11 bases between them. This CDR3 comprises 11 residues. The CDR3 DNA reads as TGCAGTGCCGAAGGGACGGATGGCTACACCTTC. Translating it yields CSAEGTDGYTF.

This clone was recorded only once. The CDR3 reads CASSSPRASGSTDTQYF. Written as DNA, the CDR3 is TGTGCCAGCAGCTCACCTCGGGCTAGCGGGAGTACAGATACGCAGTATTTT. The chain is built from TRBV28 and TRBJ2-3; 10 bases fit TRBD2. Germline trimming cut 6 bases from V and 3 bases from J; bases unmatched to any gene: 12. CDR3 length: 17 amino acids. Looked up from germline, CDR1 is MDHEN and CDR2 is SYDVKM.

The V and J genes are TRBV25-1 and TRBJ1-5; unclear D gene. The CDR3 loop spans 15 amino acids. V lost 3 bases, J lost 4 bases, and 13 bases lay in between. CDR1 is MGHDK and CDR2 is SYGVNS in the germline V gene. The CDR3 here is CASSDGSTSNQPQHF. The CDR3 bases are TGTGCCAGCAGTGATGGCAGCACCTCGAATCAGCCCCAGCATTTT.

This rearrangement joins TRBV7-9 to TRBJ2-2, with TRBD2 identical over 7 bases. This CDR3 is built from 15 residues. Germline V gene data show CDR1 as SEHNR and CDR2 as FQNEAQ (reference sequence). V trimming: 2 bases; J trimming: 9 bases; junction bases outside the gene matches: 9. The CDR3, as DNA: TGTGCCAGCAGCTTACCCAGCCGGGGGGTGCGGGAGCTGTTTTTT. As protein: CASSLPSRGVRELFF.

V usage is TRBV5-6 and J usage is TRBJ2-1, with 9 bases lining up with TRBD2. Germline-derived CDR1 and CDR2 are SGHDT and YYEEEE. This CDR3 spans 16 amino acids. J was trimmed by 4 bases and V by 0 bases; bases with no gene match: 5. The CDR3 reads CASSLGSGGLYNEQFF. CDR3 in DNA: TGTGCCAGCAGCTTGGGTAGCGGGGGACTTTACAATGAGCAGTTCTTC.

This clone was seen just once. The V and J genes are TRBV18 and TRBJ2-7; D perhaps matches TRBD1 (6 bases). Germline V CDR1 and CDR2: KGHSH, LQKENI. The CDR3 runs to 14 residues. V was pared by 3 bases and J by 6 bases, with 15 bases between. CDR3 coding DNA: TGTGCCAGCTCACCCCAGGACAGCTCCGCCGAGCAGTACTTC. This gives the protein CASSPQDSSAEQYF.

This chain joins TRBV25-1 and TRBJ1-4; D ambiguous. Trimming left V 7 bases short and J 2 bases short, with 5 bases between. In germline, CDR1 is MGHDK, CDR2 SYGVNS. The CDR3 consists of 12 residues. CDR3 sequence reads: CASTFTNEKLFF. The CDR3 bases are TGTGCCAGCACCTTTACTAATGAAAAACTGTTTTTT.

The V call is TRBV12-5, the J call TRBJ2-6; D is ambiguous. Germline CDR1 and CDR2: LGHNT and FRNRAP. V lost 2 bases and J 2 bases, leaving 19 bases between the germline ends. CDR3 length: 19 residues. The CDR3 loop reads CASGLPRLERVAGANVLTF. In DNA, the CDR3 is TGTGCTAGTGGTTTGCCCCGTTTAGAAAGGGTCGCTGGGGCCAACGTCCTGACTTTC. Based on the CDR3 plus reference TRBV12-5 and TRBJ2-6, the full variable domain is DARVTQTPRHKVTEMGQEVTMRCQPILGHNTVFWYRQTMMQGLELLAYFRNRAPLDDSGMPKDRFSAEMPDATLATLKIQPSEPRDSAVYFCASGLPRLERVAGANVLTFGAGSRLTVL.

This chain connects TRBV7-9 to TRBJ2-1, with a weak D call TRBD2 (6 bases). V lost 2 bases and J 0 bases, leaving 14 bases between the germline ends. Germline V CDR1 and CDR2: SEHNR, FQNEAQ (reference sequence). The CDR3 covers 17 residues. The CDR3 bases are TGTGCCAGCAGCTTACCGACTAGTCGAAGCTCCTACAATGAGCAGTTCTTC. Translation: CASSLPTSRSSYNEQFF.

The chain uses TRBV6-1 and TRBJ1-1; D remains unclear. This CDR3 spans 15 amino acids. With 1 base removed from V and 1 base from J, the gap between germline ends came to 10 bases. Germline values: CDR1 MNHNS, CDR2 SASEGT. In DNA form, the CDR3 reads TGTGCCAGCAGTGAAGACTCGGGTGGGAACACTGAAGCTTTCTTT. It translates to CASSEDSGGNTEAFF.

The rearrangement joins TRBV7-2 to TRBJ2-1, with 10 bases matching TRBD2. The germline V gene has CDR1 SGHTA and CDR2 FQGNSA. This CDR3 has 15 residues. V shed 2 bases, J shed 3 bases, and the junction held 1 base outside the gene matches. CDR3 amino acids: CASSLLAGDYNEQFF. For the CDR3, the DNA is TGTGCCAGCAGCTTACTAGCGGGGGACTACAATGAGCAGTTCTTC.

This clone was observed once. The chain joins TRBV11-2 to TRBJ2-2; unclear D gene. Per germline, CDR1 SGHAT and CDR2 FQNNGV. The CDR3 is made up of 13 amino acids. V lost 3 bases, J lost 5 bases, and 7 bases lay in between. CDR3 in amino acids: CASSLARTGELFF. DNA for the CDR3: TGTGCCAGCAGCTTGGCTAGGACCGGGGAGCTGTTTTTT.

The chain carries TRBV12-3 or TRBV12-4 and TRBJ2-7; D ambiguous. This CDR3 is 11 amino acids long. The germline V and J ends were trimmed by 4 bases and 9 bases, with 10 bases remaining between them. DNA of the CDR3: TGTGCCAGCAGTTACCACTTAGGGCAGTACTTC. This gives the protein CASSYHLGQYF.

This clone is a singleton in its sample. The chain couples TRBV15 to TRBJ1-1; the D is unclear. Germline V gives CDR1 LNHNV, CDR2 YYDKDF (reference sequence). Trimming removed 3 bases from V and 1 base from J, with 9 bases in between. This CDR3 region has 14 residues. CDR3 sequence reads: CATSRDGPNTEAFF. DNA for the CDR3: TGTGCCACCAGCAGGGATGGGCCGAACACTGAAGCTTTCTTT. Full variable domain (rest looked up from reference TRBV15 and TRBJ1-1): DAMVIQNPRYQVTQFGKPVTLSCSQTLNHNVMYWYQQKSSQAPKLLFHYYDKDFNNEADTPDNFQSRRPNTSFCFLDIRSPGLGDTAMYLCATSRDGPNTEAFFGQGTRLTVV.

The CDR3 nucleotides are TGTGCCAGCAGTTTGGCGGGGACCAGATTTACGCAGTATTTT. It translates to CASSLAGTRFTQYF. This chain connects TRBV28 to TRBJ2-3, with a tentative D call TRBD2 (6 bases). The V end lost 3 bases, the J end lost 8 bases, and 15 bases lay between the germline ends. Germline V gene data show CDR1 as MDHEN and CDR2 as SYDVKM. This CDR3 has 14 residues.

V usage is TRBV10-2 and J usage is TRBJ2-7, with TRBD1 matching 8 bases. With V trimmed by 8 bases and J by 0 bases, 6 bases remained unmatched. The CDR3 runs 14 residues. Germline values: CDR1 WSHSY, CDR2 SAAADI. The CDR3 here is CASLQGDHSYEQYF. CDR3 sequence (DNA): TGCGCCAGCCTACAGGGGGATCACTCCTACGAGCAGTACTTC.

The chain combines TRBV6-5 with TRBJ2-1; 7 bases align to TRBD1. This CDR3 has 14 amino acids. V lost 7 bases, J lost 6 bases, and 9 bases stayed unmatched. Germline lookup yields CDR1 MNHEY and CDR2 SVGAGI. The CDR3 spells CASTLQGTGNEQFF. The CDR3 coding sequence is TGTGCCAGCACCTTACAGGGGACGGGCAATGAGCAGTTCTTC.

The chain couples TRBV15 to TRBJ2-5; the D gene is possibly TRBD2 (5 bases). The CDR3 consists of 15 residues. CDR1 and CDR2 (germline): LNHNV, YYDKDF (reference sequence). V was clipped by 1 base and J by 3 bases, with 12 bases between them. The CDR3 is CATSRGQLGKETQYF. CDR3 bases: TGTGCCACCAGCAGAGGCCAACTAGGGAAAGAGACCCAGTACTTC.